The following is a TCR beta chain sequence with its context. Its antigen is undetermined. It was with 60 Vbeta and 13 Jbeta primers that the PCR ran. Method: immunoSEQ multiplex PCR; TCRdb's copy keeps in-frame clones and lacks some. The table shows fewer than 150,000 clones, with around 77% occurring only once. This sample is drawn from a study of cytomegalovirus exposure and HLA in healthy donors. Per germline, CDR1 ENHRY and CDR2 SYGVKD. CDR3 length: 12 residues. V was trimmed by 7 bases and J by 5 bases, leaving 11 bases between them. Unrecorded immune exposures were likely, despite nominal health at sampling. Whole-study findings and limits: Versus the approximately 670-donor mean, an Asian-associated ancestry cluster reportedly showed fewer N-insertions in a later analysis. A further, later analysis showed that HLA-associated TCR beta chains (compared with equally common others) were more clonally expanded. Immune exposure was documented only through CMV serostatus.

The material sequenced was PBMCs. The chain joins TRBV10-3 to TRBJ1-1, with a possible D match to TRBD1 (5 bases). This receptor was identified in a woman aged 45-60 years in good health and CMV-seronegative. As DNA, the CDR3 is TGTGCCATCATGGGGGGGGGAACTGAAGCTTTCTTT. It translates to CAIMGGGTEAFF.